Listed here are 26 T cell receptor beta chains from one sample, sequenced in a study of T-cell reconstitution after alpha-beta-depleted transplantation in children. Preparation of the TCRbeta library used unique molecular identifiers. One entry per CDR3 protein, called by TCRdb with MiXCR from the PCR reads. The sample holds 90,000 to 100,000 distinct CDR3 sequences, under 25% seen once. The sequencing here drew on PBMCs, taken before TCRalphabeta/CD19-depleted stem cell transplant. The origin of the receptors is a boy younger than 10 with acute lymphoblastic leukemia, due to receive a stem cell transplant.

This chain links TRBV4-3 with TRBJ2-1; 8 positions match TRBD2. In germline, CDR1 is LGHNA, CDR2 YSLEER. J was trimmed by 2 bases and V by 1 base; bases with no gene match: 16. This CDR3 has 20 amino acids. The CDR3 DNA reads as TGCGCCAGCAGCCAAGGGATACTAGCGGAGGTGGGGCCCCCCTACAATGAGCAGTTCTTC. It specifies CASSQGILAEVGPPYNEQFF.

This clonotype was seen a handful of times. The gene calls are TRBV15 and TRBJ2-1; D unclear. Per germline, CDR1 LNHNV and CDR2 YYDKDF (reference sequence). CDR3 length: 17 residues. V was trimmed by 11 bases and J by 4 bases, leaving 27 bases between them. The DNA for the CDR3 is TGTGCCCCTATGCGTGGGTCGAAGCCTAGACATTACAATGAGCAGTTCTTC. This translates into CAPMRGSKPRHYNEQFF.

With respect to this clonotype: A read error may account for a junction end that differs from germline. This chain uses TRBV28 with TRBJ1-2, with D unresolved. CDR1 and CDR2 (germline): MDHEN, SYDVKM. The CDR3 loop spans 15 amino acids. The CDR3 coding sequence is TGTGCCAGCAGTCCCGTGACGGGAAGAGGATATGACTACACCTTC. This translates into CASSPVTGRGYDYTF.

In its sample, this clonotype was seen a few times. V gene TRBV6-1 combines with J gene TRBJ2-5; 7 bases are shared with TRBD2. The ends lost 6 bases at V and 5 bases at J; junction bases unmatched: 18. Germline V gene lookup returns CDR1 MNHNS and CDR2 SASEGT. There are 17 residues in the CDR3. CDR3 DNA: TGTGCCAGCAGAGAGCGGTCTAGCGGAGGGGCTTGGGAGACCCAGTACTTC. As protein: CASRERSSGGAWETQYF.

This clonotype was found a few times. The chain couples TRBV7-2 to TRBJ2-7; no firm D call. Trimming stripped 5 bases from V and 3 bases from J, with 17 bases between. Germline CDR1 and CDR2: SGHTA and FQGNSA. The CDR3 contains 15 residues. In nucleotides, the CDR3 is TGTGCCAGCAGCCCACGGGCAGGATCAAACTACGAGCAGTACTTC. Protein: CASSPRAGSNYEQYF.

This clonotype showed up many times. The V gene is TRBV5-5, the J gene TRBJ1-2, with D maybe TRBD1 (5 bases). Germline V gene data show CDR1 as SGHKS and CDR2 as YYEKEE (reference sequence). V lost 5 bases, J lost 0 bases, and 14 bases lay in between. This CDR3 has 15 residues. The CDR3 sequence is CASRLRQTTNYGYTF. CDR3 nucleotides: TGTGCCAGCAGACTAAGACAGACAACTAACTATGGCTACACCTTC.

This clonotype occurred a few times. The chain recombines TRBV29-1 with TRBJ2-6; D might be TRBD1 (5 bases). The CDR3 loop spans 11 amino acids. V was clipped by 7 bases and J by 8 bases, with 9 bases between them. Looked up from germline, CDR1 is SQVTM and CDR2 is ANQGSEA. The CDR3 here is CSATVSNVLTF. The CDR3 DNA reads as TGCAGCGCGACAGTTTCCAACGTCCTGACTTTC.

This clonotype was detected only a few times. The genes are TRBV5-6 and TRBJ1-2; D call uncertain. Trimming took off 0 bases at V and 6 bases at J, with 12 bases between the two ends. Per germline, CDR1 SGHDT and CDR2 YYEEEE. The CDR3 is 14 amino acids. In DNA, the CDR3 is TGTGCCAGCAGCTTGGACGGATACTTAAATGGCTACACCTTC. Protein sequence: CASSLDGYLNGYTF.

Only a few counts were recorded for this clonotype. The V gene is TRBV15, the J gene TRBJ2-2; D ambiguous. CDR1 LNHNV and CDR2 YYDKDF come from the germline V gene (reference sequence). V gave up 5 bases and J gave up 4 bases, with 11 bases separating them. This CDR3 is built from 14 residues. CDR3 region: CATSGTYSTGELFF. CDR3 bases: TGTGCCACCAGCGGTACCTATAGCACCGGGGAGCTGTTTTTT.

The DNA of the CDR3 is TGTGCCAGCAGCGGGGGGATCTCCTACAATGAGCAGTTCTTC. This translates into CASSGGISYNEQFF. This sequence joins TRBV7-2 and TRBJ2-1, with a weak D call TRBD2 (6 bases). Germline V lookup: CDR1 SGHTA, CDR2 FQGNSA. Trimming removed 5 bases at V and 0 bases at J, with 8 bases between. The CDR3 consists of 14 residues.

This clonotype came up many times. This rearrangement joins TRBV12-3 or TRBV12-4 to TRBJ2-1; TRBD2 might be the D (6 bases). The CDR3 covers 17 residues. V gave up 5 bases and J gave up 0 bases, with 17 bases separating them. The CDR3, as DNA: TGTGCCAGCAGTATCAGCGGAGGGACGAGCTCCTACAATGAGCAGTTCTTC. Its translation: CASSISGGTSSYNEQFF.

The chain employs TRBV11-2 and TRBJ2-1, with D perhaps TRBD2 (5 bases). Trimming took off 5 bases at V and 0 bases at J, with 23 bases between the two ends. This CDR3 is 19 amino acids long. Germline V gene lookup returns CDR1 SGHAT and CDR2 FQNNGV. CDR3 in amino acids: CASSPRSGGPLGSYNEQFF. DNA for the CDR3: TGTGCCAGCAGCCCCAGGAGCGGAGGTCCCCTGGGCTCCTACAATGAGCAGTTCTTC. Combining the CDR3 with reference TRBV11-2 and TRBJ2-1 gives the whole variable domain EAGVAQSPRYKIIEKRQSVAFWCNPISGHATLYWYQQILGQGPKLLIQFQNNGVVDDSQLPKDRFSAERLKGVDSTLKIQPAKLEDSAVYLCASSPRSGGPLGSYNEQFFGPGTRLTVL.

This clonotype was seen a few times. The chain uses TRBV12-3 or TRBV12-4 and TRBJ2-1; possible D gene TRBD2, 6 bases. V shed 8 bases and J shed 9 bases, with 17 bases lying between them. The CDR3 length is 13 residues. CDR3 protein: CASAPEGGTEQFF. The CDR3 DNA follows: TGTGCCAGCGCCCCGGAAGGCGGGACTGAGCAGTTCTTC.

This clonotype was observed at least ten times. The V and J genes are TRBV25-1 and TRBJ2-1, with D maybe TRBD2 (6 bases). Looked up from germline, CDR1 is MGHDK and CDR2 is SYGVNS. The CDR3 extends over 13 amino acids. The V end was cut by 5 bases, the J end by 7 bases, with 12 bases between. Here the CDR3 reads CASSFSGGNEQFF. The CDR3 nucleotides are TGTGCCAGCAGTTTTAGCGGTGGGAATGAGCAGTTCTTC.

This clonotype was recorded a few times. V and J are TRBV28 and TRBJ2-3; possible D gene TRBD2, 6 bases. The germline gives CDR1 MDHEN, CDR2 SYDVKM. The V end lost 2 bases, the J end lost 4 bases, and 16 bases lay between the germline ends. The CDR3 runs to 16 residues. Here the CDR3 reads CASSLNSGGLSDTQYF. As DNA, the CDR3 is TGTGCCAGCAGTTTAAATAGCGGAGGGCTTTCAGATACGCAGTATTTT.

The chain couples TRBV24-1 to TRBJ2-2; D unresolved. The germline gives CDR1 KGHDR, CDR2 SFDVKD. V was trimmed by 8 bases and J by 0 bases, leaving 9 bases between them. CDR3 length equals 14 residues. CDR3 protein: CATTDGSNTGELFF. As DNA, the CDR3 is TGTGCCACCACAGACGGGTCGAACACCGGGGAGCTGTTTTTT.

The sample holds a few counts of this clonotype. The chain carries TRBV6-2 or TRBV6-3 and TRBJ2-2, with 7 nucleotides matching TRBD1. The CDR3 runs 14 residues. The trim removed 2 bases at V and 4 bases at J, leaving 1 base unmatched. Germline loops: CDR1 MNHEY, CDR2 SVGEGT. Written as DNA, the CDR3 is TGTGCCAGCAGTTACAGGGGGCGCACCGGGGAGCTGTTTTTT. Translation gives CASSYRGRTGELFF.

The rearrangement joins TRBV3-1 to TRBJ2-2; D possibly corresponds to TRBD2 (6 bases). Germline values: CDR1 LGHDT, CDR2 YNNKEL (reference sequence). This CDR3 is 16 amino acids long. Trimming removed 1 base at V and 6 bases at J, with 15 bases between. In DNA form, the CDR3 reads TGTGCCAGCAGCCAAGGGGTAGCGGAGGGGCCCGGGGAGCTGTTTTTT. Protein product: CASSQGVAEGPGELFF.

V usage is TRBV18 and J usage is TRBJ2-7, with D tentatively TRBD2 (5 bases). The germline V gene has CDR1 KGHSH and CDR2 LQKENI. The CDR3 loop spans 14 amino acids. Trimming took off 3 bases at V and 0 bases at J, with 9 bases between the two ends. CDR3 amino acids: CASSPSRVSYEQYF. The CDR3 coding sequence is TGTGCCAGCTCACCTTCGCGGGTCTCCTACGAGCAGTACTTC. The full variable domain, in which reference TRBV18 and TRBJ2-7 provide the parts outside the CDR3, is NAGVMQNPRHLVRRRGQEARLRCSPMKGHSHVYWYRQLPEEGLKFMVYLQKENIIDESGMPKERFSAEFPKEGPSILRIQQVVRGDSAAYFCASSPSRVSYEQYFGPGTRLTVT.

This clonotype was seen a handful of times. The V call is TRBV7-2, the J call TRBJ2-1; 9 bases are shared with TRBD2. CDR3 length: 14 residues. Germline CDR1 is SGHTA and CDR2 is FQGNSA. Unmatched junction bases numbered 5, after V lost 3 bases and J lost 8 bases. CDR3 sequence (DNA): TGTGCCAGCAGCTTTGGGACTAGCTTCGATGAGCAGTTCTTC. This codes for CASSFGTSFDEQFF.

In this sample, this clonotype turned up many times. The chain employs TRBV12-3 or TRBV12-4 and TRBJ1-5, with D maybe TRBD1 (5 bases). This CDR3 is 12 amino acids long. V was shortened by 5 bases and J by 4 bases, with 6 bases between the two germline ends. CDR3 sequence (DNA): TGTGCCAGCAGTACAGGTAATCAGCCCCAGCATTTT. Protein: CASSTGNQPQHF.

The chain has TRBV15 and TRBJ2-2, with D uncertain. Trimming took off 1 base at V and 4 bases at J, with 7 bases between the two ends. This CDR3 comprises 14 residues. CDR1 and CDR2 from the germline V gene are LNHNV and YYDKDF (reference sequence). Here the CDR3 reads CATSRGETTGELFF. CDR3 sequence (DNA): TGTGCCACCAGCAGAGGAGAGACCACCGGGGAGCTGTTTTTT.

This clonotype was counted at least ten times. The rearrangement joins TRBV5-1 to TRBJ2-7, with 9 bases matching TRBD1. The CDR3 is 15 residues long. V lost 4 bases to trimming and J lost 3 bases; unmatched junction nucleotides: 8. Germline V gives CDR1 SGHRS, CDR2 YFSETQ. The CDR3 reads CASSVSGTGFYEQYF. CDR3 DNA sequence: TGCGCCAGCAGCGTTTCCGGGACAGGGTTCTACGAGCAGTACTTC.

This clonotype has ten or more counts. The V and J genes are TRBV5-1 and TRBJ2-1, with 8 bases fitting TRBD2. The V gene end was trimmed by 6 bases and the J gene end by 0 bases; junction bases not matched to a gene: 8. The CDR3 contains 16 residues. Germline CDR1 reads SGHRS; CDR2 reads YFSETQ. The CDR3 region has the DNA TGCGCCAGCACCAACCCGACTAGCGACTCCTACAATGAGCAGTTCTTC. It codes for CASTNPTSDSYNEQFF.

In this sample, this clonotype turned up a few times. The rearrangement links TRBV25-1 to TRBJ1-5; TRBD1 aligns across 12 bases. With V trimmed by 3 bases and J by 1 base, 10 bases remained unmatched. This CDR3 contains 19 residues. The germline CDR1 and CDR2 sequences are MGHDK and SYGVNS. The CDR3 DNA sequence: TGTGCCAGCAGTGATTCTCCGGGACAGGGGGCACGGAGCAATCAGCCCCAGCATTTT. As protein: CASSDSPGQGARSNQPQHF. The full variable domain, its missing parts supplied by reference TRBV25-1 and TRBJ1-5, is EADIYQTPRYLVIGTGKKITLECSQTMGHDKMYWYQQDPGMELHLIHYSYGVNSTEKGDLSSESTVSRIRTEHFPLTLESARPSHTSQYLCASSDSPGQGARSNQPQHFGDGTRLSIL.

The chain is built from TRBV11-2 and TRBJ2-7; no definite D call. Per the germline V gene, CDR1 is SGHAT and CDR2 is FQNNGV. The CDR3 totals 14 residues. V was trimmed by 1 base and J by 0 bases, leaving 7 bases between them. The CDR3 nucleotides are TGTGCCAGCAGCTTAGGGACGGTCTCCTACGAGCAGTACTTC. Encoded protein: CASSLGTVSYEQYF.